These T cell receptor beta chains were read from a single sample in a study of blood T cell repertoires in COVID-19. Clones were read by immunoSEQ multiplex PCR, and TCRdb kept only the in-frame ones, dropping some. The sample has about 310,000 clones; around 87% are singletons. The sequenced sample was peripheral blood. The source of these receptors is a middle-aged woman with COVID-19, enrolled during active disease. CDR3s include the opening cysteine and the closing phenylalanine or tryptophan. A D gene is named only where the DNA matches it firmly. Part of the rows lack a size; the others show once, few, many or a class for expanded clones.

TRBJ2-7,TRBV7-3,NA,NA,TGTGCCAGCAGCTTAGGTATAGAACGAAAGCAGTACTTC,CASSLGIERKQYF
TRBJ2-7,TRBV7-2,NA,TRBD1,TGTGCCAGCAGATTCGGACAGGGCTCCTACGAGCAGTACTTC,CASRFGQGSYEQYF
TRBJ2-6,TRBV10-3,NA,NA,TGTGCCATCAGTGAGTCGCGGGCTGGGGCCAACGTCCTGACTTTC,CAISESRAGANVLTF
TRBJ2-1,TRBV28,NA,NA,TGTGCCAGCACTTTAAGACAGGTTAACAATGAGCAGTTCTTC,CASTLRQVNNEQFF
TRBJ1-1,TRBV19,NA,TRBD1,TGTGCCAGTAGTACCTACCAGGGTGGACAGGGGGACACTGAAGCTTTCTTT,CASSTYQGGQGDTEAFF
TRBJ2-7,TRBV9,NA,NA,TGTGCCAGCAGCGTAGACCCCGGCTCCTACGAGCAGTACTTC,CASSVDPGSYEQYF
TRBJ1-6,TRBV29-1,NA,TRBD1,TGCAGCGTAGGACAGGGGGATAATTCACCCCTCCACTTT,CSVGQGDNSPLHF
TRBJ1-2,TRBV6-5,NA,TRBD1,TGTGCCAGCAGGGAGACAGGGTCCTATGGCTACACCTTC,CASRETGSYGYTF
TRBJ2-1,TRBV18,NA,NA,TGTGCCAGCTCACCTTCGACGAATGTATGGAAAAGGAGCTACAATGAGCAGTTCTTC,CASSPSTNVWKRSYNEQFF
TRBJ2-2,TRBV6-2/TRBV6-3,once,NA,TGTGCCAGCAGTTCTCCGAACACCGGGGAGCTGTTTTTT,CASSSPNTGELFF
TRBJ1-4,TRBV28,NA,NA,TGTGCCAGCAGTTTTGCGAGCATACTGAACGGGGGGGAAAAACTGTTTTTT,CASSFASILNGGEKLFF
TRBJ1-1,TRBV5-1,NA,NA,TGCGCCAGCAGCGAGGGGGGGAGCACTGAAGCTTTCTTT,CASSEGGSTEAFF
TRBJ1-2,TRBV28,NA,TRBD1,TGTGCCAGCAGCCCCGACAGGGGAGGGGGGTTTAACTATGGCTACACCTTC,CASSPDRGGGFNYGYTF
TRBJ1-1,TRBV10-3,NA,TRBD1,TGTGCCATCAGAGGGGACAGGGGCGCGAACACTGAAGCTTTCTTT,CAIRGDRGANTEAFF
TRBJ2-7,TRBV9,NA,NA,TGTGCCAGCAGCGTTAGCGGAGAGAGCTACGAGCAGTACTTC,CASSVSGESYEQYF
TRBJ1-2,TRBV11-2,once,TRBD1,TGTGCCAGCAGCTTAGGACAGGGTCCCAACTATGGCTACACCTTC,CASSLGQGPNYGYTF
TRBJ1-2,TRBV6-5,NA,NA,TGTGCCAGCAGTACCCCGCTCAGATTTTGGGGCTACACCTTC,CASSTPLRFWGYTF
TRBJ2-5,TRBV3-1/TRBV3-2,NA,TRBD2,TGTGCCAGCAGCCCCCACCGGGGGGTAATGAAGACCCAGTACTTC,CASSPHRGVMKTQYF
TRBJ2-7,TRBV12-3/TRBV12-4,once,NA,TGTGCCAGCGTGGGAGGTGGGGACTACGAGCAGTACTTC,CASVGGGDYEQYF
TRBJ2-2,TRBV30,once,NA,TGTGCCTGGGGTTGGACTGGAGGGAACGTTCGAGTCTTTGTCGGGGAGCTGTTTTTT,CAWGWTGGNVRVFVGELFF
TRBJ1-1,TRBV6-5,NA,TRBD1,TGTGCCAGCAGTTACTCCCGACAGGGGAGGACTGAAGCTTTCTTT,CASSYSRQGRTEAFF
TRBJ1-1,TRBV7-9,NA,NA,TGTGCCAGCAGCTTAGACACAGGGAACCGTGACACTGAAGCTTTCTTT,CASSLDTGNRDTEAFF
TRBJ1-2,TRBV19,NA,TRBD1,TGTGCCAGTAGTATCCCGGACAGGGCTTTGTATGGCTACACCTTC,CASSIPDRALYGYTF
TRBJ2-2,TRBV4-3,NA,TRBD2,TGCGCCAGCAGCCAAGATCGGGGGGGCGGCACCGGGGAGCTGTTTTTT,CASSQDRGGGTGELFF
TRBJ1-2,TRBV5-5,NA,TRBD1,TGTGCCAGCAGCTCAGTCAGGGGGGCGGATGGCTACACCTTC,CASSSVRGADGYTF
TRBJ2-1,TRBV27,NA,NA,TGTGCCAGCAGCGCCCGCGAGGGCTACAATGAGCAGTTCTTC,CASSAREGYNEQFF
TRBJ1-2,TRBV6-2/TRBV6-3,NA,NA,TGTGCCAGCAGCTCCGCCATGGGAGGGGGCTACACCTTC,CASSSAMGGGYTF
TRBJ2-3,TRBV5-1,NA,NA,TGCGCCAGCACGACCGGGTTGAGCACAGATACGCAGTATTTT,CASTTGLSTDTQYF
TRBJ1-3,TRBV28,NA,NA,TGTGCCAGCAGTTCGATCCCCTGGGGGCGAAACACCATATATTTT,CASSSIPWGRNTIYF
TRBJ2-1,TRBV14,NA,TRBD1,TGTGCCAGCAGCCAAGCCGGGACAGGTTACAATGAGCAGTTCTTC,CASSQAGTGYNEQFF
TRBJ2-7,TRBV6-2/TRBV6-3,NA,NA,TGTGCCAGCAGTTACTCGAGGGAGCCCAGGGTGGTAGCGGCATTAAGCTACGAGCAGTACTTC,CASSYSREPRVVAALSYEQYF
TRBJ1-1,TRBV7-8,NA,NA,TGTGCCAGCATCCGAGGGCCCCCAGGGGCCCCGAACACTGAAGCTTTCTTT,CASIRGPPGAPNTEAFF
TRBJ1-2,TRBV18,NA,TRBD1,TGTGCCAGCTCACCCAGGGGGTCCGATGGCTACACCTTC,CASSPRGSDGYTF
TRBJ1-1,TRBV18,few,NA,TGTGCCAGCTCACCAGGGACTTTCGAAGCTTTCTTT,CASSPGTFEAFF
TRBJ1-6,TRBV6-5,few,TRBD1,TGTGCCAGCAGTTACTCTTCTGACAGGGCGGATTCACCCCTCCACTTT,CASSYSSDRADSPLHF
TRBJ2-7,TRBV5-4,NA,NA,TGTGCCAGCAGCTTGGCCGCAGGATACTACGAGCAGTACTTC,CASSLAAGYYEQYF
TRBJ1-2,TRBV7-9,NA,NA,TGTGCCAGCAGCTTAATGAGCCCTAACTATGGCTACACCTTC,CASSLMSPNYGYTF
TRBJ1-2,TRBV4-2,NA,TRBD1,TGTGCCAGCAGCCAGCTGACAGGGATGTATTCCGGCTACACCTTC,CASSQLTGMYSGYTF
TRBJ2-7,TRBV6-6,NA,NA,TGTGCCAGCAGTTACCAGGGTTCCCCCTACGAGCAGTACTTC,CASSYQGSPYEQYF
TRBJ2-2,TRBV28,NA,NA,TGTGCCAGCAGAGAGGCGGGTTTCGGCACCGGGGAGCTGTTTTTT,CASREAGFGTGELFF
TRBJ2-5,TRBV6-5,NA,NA,TGTGCCAGCAGTTACTCGGCGGGCGGCTTATTAGAGACCCAGTACTTC,CASSYSAGGLLETQYF
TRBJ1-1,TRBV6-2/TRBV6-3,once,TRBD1,TGTGCCAGCAGTTACTCGCCCCATGGGACAGGGAACACTGAAGCTTTCTTT,CASSYSPHGTGNTEAFF
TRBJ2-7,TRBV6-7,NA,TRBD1,TGTGCCAGCAGTTGCCCCACCGGGACAGGGGGCGATCCCTACGAGCAGTACTTC,CASSCPTGTGGDPYEQYF
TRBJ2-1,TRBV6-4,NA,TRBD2,TGTGCCAGCAGTGAGGCTAGCGGAACCTACAATGAGCAGTTCTTC,CASSEASGTYNEQFF
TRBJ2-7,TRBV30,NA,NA,TGTGCCTGGAGTCCATACGGGGTCGTTCGAGGCTACGAGCAGTACTTC,CAWSPYGVVRGYEQYF
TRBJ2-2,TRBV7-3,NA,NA,TGTGCCAGCAGCCAGGGGTCCACCGGGGAGCTGTTTTTT,CASSQGSTGELFF
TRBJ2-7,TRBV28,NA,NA,TGTGCCTCCAGGACAGACTCCTACGAGCAGTACTTC,CASRTDSYEQYF
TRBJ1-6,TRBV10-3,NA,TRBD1,TGTGCCACTTTGGACAGGGCCGAACCATCAACCAATTCACCCCTCCACTTT,CATLDRAEPSTNSPLHF
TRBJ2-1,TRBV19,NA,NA,TGTGCCAGTAGTATCATGAGCTCCTACAATGAGCAGTTCTTC,CASSIMSSYNEQFF
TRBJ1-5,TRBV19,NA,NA,TGTGCCAGTAGTATAGAAACAGCACAGCCCCAGCATTTT,CASSIETAQPQHF
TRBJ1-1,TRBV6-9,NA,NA,TGTGCCAGCAGTGTGGACAGTAATTTTTTCGATAGCACTGAAGCTTTCTTT,CASSVDSNFFDSTEAFF
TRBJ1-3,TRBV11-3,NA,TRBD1,TGTGCCAGCAGCCCAGGGGGGACCTCTGGAAACACCATATATTTT,CASSPGGTSGNTIYF
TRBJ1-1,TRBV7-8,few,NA,TGTGCCAGCAGCTTAGGGAGACCGGCTGAAGCTTTCTTT,CASSLGRPAEAFF
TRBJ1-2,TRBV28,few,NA,TGTGCCAGCAGTTTGGAAAGAGGGGGTGGAAACTATGGCTACACCTTC,CASSLERGGGNYGYTF
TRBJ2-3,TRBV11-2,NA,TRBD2,TGTGCCAGCAGCACAAGGACTAGCGGTTCCACAGATACGCAGTATTTT,CASSTRTSGSTDTQYF